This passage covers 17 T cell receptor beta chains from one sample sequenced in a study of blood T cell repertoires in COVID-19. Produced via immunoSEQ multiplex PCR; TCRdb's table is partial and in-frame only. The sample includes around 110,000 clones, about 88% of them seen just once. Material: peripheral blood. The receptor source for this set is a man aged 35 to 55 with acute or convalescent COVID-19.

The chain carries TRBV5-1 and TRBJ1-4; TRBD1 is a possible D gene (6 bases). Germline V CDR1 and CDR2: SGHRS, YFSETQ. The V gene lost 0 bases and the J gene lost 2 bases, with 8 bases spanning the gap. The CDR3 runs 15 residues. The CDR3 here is CASSLDRVTNEKLFF. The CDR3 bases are TGCGCCAGCAGCTTGGACAGGGTCACTAATGAAAAACTGTTTTTT.

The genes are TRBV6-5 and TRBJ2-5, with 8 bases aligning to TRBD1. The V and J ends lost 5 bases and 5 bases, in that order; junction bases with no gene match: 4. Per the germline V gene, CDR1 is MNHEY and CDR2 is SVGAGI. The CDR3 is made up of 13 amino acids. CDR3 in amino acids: CASSRTGRETQYF. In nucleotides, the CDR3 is TGTGCCAGCAGTAGGACAGGGAGGGAGACCCAGTACTTC.

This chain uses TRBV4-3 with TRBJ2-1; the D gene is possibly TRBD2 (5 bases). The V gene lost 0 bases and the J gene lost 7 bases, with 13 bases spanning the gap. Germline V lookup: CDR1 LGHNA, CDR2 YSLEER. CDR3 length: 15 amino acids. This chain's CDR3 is CASSQEGLTLNEQFF. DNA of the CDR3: TGCGCCAGCAGCCAAGAAGGACTCACATTGAATGAGCAGTTCTTC.

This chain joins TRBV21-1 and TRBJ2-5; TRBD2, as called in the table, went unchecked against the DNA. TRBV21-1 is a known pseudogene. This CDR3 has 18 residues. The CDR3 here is CASSKGLGTSGRTETQYF. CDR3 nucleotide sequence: TGTGCCAGCAGCAAAGGACTTGGGACTAGCGGGAGGACAGAGACCCAGTACTTC.

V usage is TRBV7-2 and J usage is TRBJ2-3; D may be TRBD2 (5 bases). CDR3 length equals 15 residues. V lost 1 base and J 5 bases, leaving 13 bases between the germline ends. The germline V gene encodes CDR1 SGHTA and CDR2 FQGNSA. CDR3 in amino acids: CASSLVSLAGDTQYF. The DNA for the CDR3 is TGTGCCAGCAGCTTAGTGTCCCTAGCAGGAGATACGCAGTATTTT.

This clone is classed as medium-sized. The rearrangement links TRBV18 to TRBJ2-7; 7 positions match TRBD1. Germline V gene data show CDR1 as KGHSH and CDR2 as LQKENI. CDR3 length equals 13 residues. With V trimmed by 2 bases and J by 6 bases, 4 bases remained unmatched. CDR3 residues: CASSPNTGAEQYF. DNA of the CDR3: TGTGCCAGCTCACCAAACACAGGGGCCGAGCAGTACTTC.

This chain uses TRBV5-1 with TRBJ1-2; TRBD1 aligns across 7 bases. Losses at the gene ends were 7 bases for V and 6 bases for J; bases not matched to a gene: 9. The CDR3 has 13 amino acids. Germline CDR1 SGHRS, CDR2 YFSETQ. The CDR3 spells CASVGAGGDGYTF. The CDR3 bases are TGCGCCAGCGTCGGGGCAGGGGGTGATGGCTACACCTTC.

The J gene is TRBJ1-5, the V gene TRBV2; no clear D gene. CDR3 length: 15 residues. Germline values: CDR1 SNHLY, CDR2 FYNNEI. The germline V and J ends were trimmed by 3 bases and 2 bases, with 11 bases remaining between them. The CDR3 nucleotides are TGTGCCAGCAGTGAGGGGAGGGTAGGCAATCAGCCCCAGCATTTT. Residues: CASSEGRVGNQPQHF.

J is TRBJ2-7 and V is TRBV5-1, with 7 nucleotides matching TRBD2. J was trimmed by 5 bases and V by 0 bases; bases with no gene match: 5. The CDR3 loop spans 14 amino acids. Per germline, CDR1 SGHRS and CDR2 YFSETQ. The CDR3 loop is CASSLGTSSDEQYF. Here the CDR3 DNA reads TGCGCCAGCAGCTTGGGGACTAGTTCGGACGAGCAGTACTTC.

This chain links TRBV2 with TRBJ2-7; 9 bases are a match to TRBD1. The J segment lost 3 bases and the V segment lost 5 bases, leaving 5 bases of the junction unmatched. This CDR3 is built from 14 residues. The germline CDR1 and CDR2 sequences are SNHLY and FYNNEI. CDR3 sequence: CASSPGTGIYEQYF. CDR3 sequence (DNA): TGTGCCAGCAGTCCCGGGACAGGGATCTACGAGCAGTACTTC.

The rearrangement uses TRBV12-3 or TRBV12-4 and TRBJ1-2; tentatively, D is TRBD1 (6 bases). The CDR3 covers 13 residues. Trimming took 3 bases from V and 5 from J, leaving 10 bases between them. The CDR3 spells CASSLQGIYGYTF. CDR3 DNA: TGTGCCAGCAGTTTGCAGGGGATATATGGCTACACCTTC.

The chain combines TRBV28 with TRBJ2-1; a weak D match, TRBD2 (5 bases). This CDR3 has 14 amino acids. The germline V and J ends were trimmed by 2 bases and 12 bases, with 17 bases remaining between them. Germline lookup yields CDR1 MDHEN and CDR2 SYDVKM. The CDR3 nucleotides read TGTGCCAGCAGTTTAAGTTTGTCCGGGATCGGGCAGTTCTTC. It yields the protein CASSLSLSGIGQFF. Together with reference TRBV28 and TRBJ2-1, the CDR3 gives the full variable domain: DVKVTQSSRYLVKRTGEKVFLECVQDMDHENMFWYRQDPGLGLRLIYFSYDVKMKEKGDIPEGYSVSREKKERFSLILESASTNQTSMYLCASSLSLSGIGQFFGPGTRLTVL.

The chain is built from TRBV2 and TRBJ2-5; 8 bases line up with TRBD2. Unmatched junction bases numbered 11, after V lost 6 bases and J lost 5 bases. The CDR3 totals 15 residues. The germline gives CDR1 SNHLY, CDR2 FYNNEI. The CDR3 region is CASSRGGRFRETQYF. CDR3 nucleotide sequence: TGTGCCAGCAGCCGCGGGGGGCGGTTTAGGGAGACCCAGTACTTC. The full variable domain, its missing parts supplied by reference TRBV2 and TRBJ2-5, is EPEVTQTPSHQVTQMGQEVILRCVPISNHLYFYWYRQILGQKVEFLVSFYNNEISEKSEIFDDQFSVERPDGSNFTLKIRSTKLEDSAMYFCASSRGGRFRETQYFGPGTRLLVL.

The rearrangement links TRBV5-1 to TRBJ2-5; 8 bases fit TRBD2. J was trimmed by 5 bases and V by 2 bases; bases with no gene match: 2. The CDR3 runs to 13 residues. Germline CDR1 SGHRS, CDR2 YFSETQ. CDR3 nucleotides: TGCGCCAGCAGCTTCCGGGGGGGTGAGACCCAGTACTTC. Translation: CASSFRGGETQYF.

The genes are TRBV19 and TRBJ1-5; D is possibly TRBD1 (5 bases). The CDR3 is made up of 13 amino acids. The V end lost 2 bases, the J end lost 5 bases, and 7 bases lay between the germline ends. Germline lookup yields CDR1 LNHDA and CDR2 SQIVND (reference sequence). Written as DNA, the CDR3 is TGTGCCAGTAGTATACAGGGCCATCAGCCCCAGCATTTT. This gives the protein CASSIQGHQPQHF.

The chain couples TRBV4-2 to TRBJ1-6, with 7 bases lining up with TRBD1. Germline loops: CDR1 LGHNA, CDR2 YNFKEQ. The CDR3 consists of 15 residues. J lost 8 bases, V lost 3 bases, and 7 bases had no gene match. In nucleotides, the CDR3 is TGTGCCAGCAGCCAGCGCAGGGGGAAGGATTCACCCCTCCACTTT. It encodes CASSQRRGKDSPLHF.

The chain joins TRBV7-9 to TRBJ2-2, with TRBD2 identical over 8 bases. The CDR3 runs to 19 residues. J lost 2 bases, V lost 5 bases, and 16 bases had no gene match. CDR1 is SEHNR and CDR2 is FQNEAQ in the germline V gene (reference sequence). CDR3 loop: CASSTPTSGPLLNTGELFF. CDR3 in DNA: TGTGCCAGCAGCACTCCAACTAGCGGCCCCCTCCTTAACACCGGGGAGCTGTTTTTT. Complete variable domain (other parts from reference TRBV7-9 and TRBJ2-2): DTGVSQNPRHKITKRGQNVTFRCDPISEHNRLYWYRQTLGQGPEFLTYFQNEAQLEKSRLLSDRFSAERPKGSFSTLEIQRTEQGDSAMYLCASSTPTSGPLLNTGELFFGEGSRLTVL.